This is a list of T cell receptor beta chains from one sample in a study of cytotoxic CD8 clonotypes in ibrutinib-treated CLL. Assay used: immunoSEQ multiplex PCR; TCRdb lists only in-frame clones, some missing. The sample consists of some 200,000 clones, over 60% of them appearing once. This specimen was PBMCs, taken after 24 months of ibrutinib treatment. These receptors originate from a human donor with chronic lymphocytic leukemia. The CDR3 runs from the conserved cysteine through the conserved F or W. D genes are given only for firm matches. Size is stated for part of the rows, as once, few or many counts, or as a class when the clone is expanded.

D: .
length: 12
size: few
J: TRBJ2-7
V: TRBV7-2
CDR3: CASSLGAYEQYF
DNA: TGTGCCAGCAGCCTGGGGGCCTACGAGCAGTACTTC

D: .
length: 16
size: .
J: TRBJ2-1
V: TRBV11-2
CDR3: CASSLYRESSYNEQFF
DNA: TGTGCCAGCAGCTTATATAGGGAAAGCTCCTACAATGAGCAGTTCTTC

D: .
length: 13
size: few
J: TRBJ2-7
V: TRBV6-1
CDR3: CASSVGQSYEQYF
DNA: TGTGCCAGCAGTGTAGGACAGAGTTACGAGCAGTACTTC

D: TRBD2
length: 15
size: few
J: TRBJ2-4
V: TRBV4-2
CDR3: CASSQKGREGDIQYF
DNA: TGTGCCAGCAGCCAGAAAGGGCGGGAGGGGGACATTCAGTACTTC

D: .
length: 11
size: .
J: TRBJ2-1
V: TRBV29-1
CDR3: CSVGSLNEQFF
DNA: TGCAGCGTTGGCTCCCTGAATGAGCAGTTCTTC

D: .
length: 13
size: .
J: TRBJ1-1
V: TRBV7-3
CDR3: CASSLTFNGEAFF
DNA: TGTGCCAGCAGCTTAACATTTAATGGTGAAGCTTTCTTT

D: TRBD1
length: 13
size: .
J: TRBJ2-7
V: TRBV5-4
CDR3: CASSWWTGDEQYF
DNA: TGTGCCAGCAGCTGGTGGACAGGGGACGAGCAGTACTTC

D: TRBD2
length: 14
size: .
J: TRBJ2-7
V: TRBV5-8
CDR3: CASAAGGQVPEQYF
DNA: TGTGCCAGCGCGGCGGGAGGGCAAGTTCCCGAGCAGTACTTC

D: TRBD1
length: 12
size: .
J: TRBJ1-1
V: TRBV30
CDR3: CAWGQGAGEAFF
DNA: TGTGCCTGGGGACAGGGGGCGGGTGAAGCTTTCTTT

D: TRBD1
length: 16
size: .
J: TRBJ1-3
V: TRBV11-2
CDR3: CASSQGQGYSGNTIYF
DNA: TGTGCCAGCAGCCAGGGACAGGGCTACTCTGGAAACACCATATATTTT

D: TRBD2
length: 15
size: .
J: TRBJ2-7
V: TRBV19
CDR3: CASSRGLAAAYEQYF
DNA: TGTGCCAGTAGTAGGGGACTAGCGGCCGCCTACGAGCAGTACTTC

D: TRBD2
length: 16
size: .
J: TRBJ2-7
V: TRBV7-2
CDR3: CASSLALAGVFYEQYF
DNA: TGTGCCAGCAGCTTAGCGCTAGCGGGAGTTTTCTACGAGCAGTACTTC

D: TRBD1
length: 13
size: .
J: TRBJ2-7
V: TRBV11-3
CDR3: CASSPQRTGEQYF
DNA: TGTGCCAGCAGCCCACAACGGACAGGGGAGCAGTACTTC

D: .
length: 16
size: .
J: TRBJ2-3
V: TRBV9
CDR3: CASSVGGGRGTDTQYF
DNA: TGTGCCAGCAGCGTAGGTGGTGGGAGAGGGACAGATACGCAGTATTTT

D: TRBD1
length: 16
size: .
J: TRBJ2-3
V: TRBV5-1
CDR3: CASSLTRQGGTDTQYF
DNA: TGCGCCAGCAGTCTAACCAGACAGGGGGGCACAGATACGCAGTATTTT

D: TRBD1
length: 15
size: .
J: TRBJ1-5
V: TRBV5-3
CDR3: CARSCTGDSNQPQHF
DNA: TGTGCCAGAAGCTGTACAGGGGATAGCAATCAGCCCCAGCATTTT

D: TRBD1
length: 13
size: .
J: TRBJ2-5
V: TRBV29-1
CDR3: CSERDRGSETQYF
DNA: TGCAGCGAGAGGGACAGGGGGTCGGAGACCCAGTACTTC